A single sample gave rise to the 13 T cell receptor beta chains below, sequenced in a study of beta chain features in type 1 diabetes. Expressed TCRB transcripts were sequenced because the isolated RNA had all been reverse transcribed beforehand. Assay: immunoSEQ multiplex PCR; the TCRdb copy retains only in-frame clones and omits some. The sample gives more than 300,000 clones, roughly 8% of which show up once; less than 0.45% is in the top ten. Source material: central memory CD4+ T cells from blood. The receptors derive from a woman aged 18-29 years in good health.

This clone has more than one count but fewer than ten. The rearrangement uses TRBV21-1 and TRBJ2-7; the table calls TRBD2, which could not be checked here. TRBV21-1 is described as a pseudogene. The CDR3 is 16 residues long. Here the CDR3 DNA reads TGTGCCAGCAGCAAAGAGGAGACTAGCGGGAGCTACGAGCAGTACTTC. Translating it yields CASSKEETSGSYEQYF.

This clone appeared a few times. The J gene is TRBJ2-5, the V gene TRBV5-1, with TRBD1 matching 9 bases. V was pared by 1 base and J by 3 bases, with 1 base of the junction left unmatched. The CDR3 length is 14 residues. Germline CDR1 reads SGHRS; CDR2 reads YFSETQ. The CDR3 loop is CASSLRTGEETQYF. DNA for the CDR3: TGCGCCAGCAGCTTGAGGACAGGGGAAGAGACCCAGTACTTC.

The table lists this clone with a few counts. In nucleotides, the CDR3 is TGCAGCGCGGGACAGGAGTATGGAGAGACCCAGTACTTC. It translates to CSAGQEYGETQYF. The chain is built from TRBV29-1 and TRBJ2-5; 8 bases are a match to TRBD1. J lost 4 bases, V lost 7 bases, and 8 bases had no gene match. This CDR3 has 13 amino acids. Germline CDR1 SQVTM, CDR2 ANQGSEA.

CDR3 coding DNA: TGTGCCAGCATCGGGGTCGGCCAGGAGAACACTGAAGCTTTCTTT. This translates into CASIGVGQENTEAFF. The chain combines TRBV6-5 with TRBJ1-1; D is unclear. V lost 7 bases and J lost 1, with 16 bases in between. Germline CDR1 MNHEY, CDR2 SVGAGI. The CDR3 has 15 amino acids.

This clone was counted only a few times. This chain links TRBV11-2 with TRBJ2-5, with D maybe TRBD2 (7 bases). The germline CDR1 and CDR2 sequences are SGHAT and FQNNGV. Trimming cost V 2 bases and J 4 bases, with 11 bases left between them. The CDR3 extends over 14 amino acids. The CDR3 region has the DNA TGTGCCAGCAGCTTAACAGGGAGGGCAGAGACCCAGTACTTC. Translated, it gives CASSLTGRAETQYF.

This clone showed up just a few times. The chain links TRBV5-4 to TRBJ2-7; tentative D call: TRBD1 (5 bases). The length of the CDR3 is 14 residues. The germline V gene has CDR1 SGHNT and CDR2 YYREEE (reference sequence). Trimming took off 0 bases at V and 1 base at J, with 8 bases between the two ends. The CDR3 is CASSLGAGSYEQYF. The CDR3, as DNA: TGTGCCAGCAGCTTGGGGGCAGGGTCCTACGAGCAGTACTTC.

This clone has a handful of counts. The gene calls are TRBV6-1 and TRBJ2-3, with D uncertain. The ends were cut back, 7 bases at V and 2 bases at J, with 7 bases in the middle. The CDR3 consists of 12 residues. The germline V gene has CDR1 MNHNS and CDR2 SASEGT. The CDR3 loop is CASTLPTDTQYF. In DNA form, the CDR3 reads TGTGCCAGCACTTTGCCCACAGATACGCAGTATTTT.

J is TRBJ1-1 and V is TRBV29-1; tentatively, D is TRBD1 (5 bases). This CDR3 spans 13 amino acids. Germline CDR1 SQVTM, CDR2 ANQGSEA. The V gene lost 4 bases and the J gene lost 6 bases, with 15 bases spanning the gap. The CDR3 region is CSVVTGGRAEAFF. DNA of the CDR3: TGCAGCGTTGTAACCGGGGGAAGGGCTGAAGCTTTCTTT.

The rearrangement joins TRBV7-8 to TRBJ2-5, with D perhaps given as TRBD1 or TRBD2 (6 bases each). Germline CDR1 is SGHVS and CDR2 is FQNEAQ. The CDR3 totals 14 residues. V was pared by 1 base and J by 5 bases, with 11 bases between. The CDR3 loop reads CASSLDQGRETQYF. CDR3 nucleotide sequence: TGTGCCAGCAGCTTAGATCAGGGGAGGGAGACCCAGTACTTC.

The J gene is TRBJ2-5, the V gene TRBV28; 7 bases match TRBD2. The CDR3 loop spans 15 amino acids. With V trimmed by 5 bases and J by 1 base, 7 bases remained unmatched. CDR1 is MDHEN and CDR2 is SYDVKM in the germline V gene. CDR3 in amino acids: CASSPGGGGQETQYF. The CDR3 DNA is TGTGCCAGCAGTCCGGGAGGCGGGGGCCAAGAGACCCAGTACTTC. Full variable domain (outside the CDR3, taken from reference TRBV28 and TRBJ2-5): DVKVTQSSRYLVKRTGEKVFLECVQDMDHENMFWYRQDPGLGLRLIYFSYDVKMKEKGDIPEGYSVSREKKERFSLILESASTNQTSMYLCASSPGGGGQETQYFGPGTRLLVL.

This chain uses TRBV5-4 with TRBJ2-7; 15 nucleotides line up with TRBD2. J gave up 4 bases and V 3 bases, and 5 bases lay outside the gene matches. The CDR3 is made up of 16 amino acids. The germline V gene encodes CDR1 SGHNT and CDR2 YYREEE (reference sequence). CDR3 loop: CASSSGTSGRRYEQYF. CDR3 in DNA: TGTGCCAGCAGCTCAGGGACTAGCGGGAGGCGGTACGAGCAGTACTTC.

The chain has TRBV10-3 and TRBJ2-5; unclear D gene. The length of the CDR3 is 14 residues. The germline CDR1 and CDR2 sequences are ENHRY and SYGVKD. Trimming removed 0 bases from V and 0 bases from J, with 5 bases in between. The CDR3: CAISESNYQETQYF. The CDR3 nucleotides read TGTGCCATCAGTGAGTCTAACTACCAAGAGACCCAGTACTTC.

The chain recombines TRBV11-2 with TRBJ2-7; TRBD1 might be the D (5 bases). This CDR3 is 16 amino acids long. Germline-derived CDR1 and CDR2 are SGHAT and FQNNGV. Between the trimmed V and J ends, which lost 5 bases and 3 bases, there was a span of 20 bases. CDR3 in amino acids: CASSQDSLSQGYEQYF. CDR3 DNA: TGTGCCAGCAGCCAAGACAGCCTTAGCCAGGGCTACGAGCAGTACTTC.